These 27 T cell receptor beta chains originate from one sample sequenced in a study of T-cell reconstitution after alpha-beta-depleted transplantation in children (TCRdb year 2016). The sample's treatment or condition label, decoded: allogeneic hematopoietic cell transplantation with graft depleted of TCRalphabeta T cells and CD19 B cells. The library was prepared using PCR. Reads for this sample came from an Illumina HiSeq 2500. To normalize quantification of the TCRbeta repertoire, the TCR libraries were built with molecular barcoding that relied on unique molecular identifiers. The public reads were reprocessed in TCRdb via fastp at Q25 and MiXCR, keeping in-frame beta chains. Rows matching on CDR3 protein sequence are summarized as one entry with the most common DNA and genes. A total of around 490,000 distinct CDR3 sequences appear in this sample, about 10% of them only once. The top ten hold less than 15% of the sample.

Here the sequenced sample was PBMCs, mostly from graft donor cells, taken 180 days after TCRalphabeta/CD19-depleted stem cell transplant. The receptors were sampled from a female patient between 2 and 15 years old who had a stem cell transplant for aplastic anemia, so the T cells may come from the graft donor.

This clonotype appeared a few times. The chain uses TRBV9 and TRBJ2-1; a possible D gene is TRBD2 (6 bases). The length of the CDR3 is 16 residues. Germline V gene sequence: CDR1 SGDLS, CDR2 YYNGEE. With 0 bases removed from V and 0 bases from J, the gap between germline ends came to 10 bases. DNA for the CDR3: TGTGCCAGCAGCGTAGTTCCCGGGAGCTCCTACAATGAGCAGTTCTTC. It yields the protein CASSVVPGSSYNEQFF.

This clonotype has at least ten counts. The V call is TRBV10-3, the J call TRBJ2-7; 7 bases fit TRBD1. Germline CDR1 and CDR2: ENHRY and SYGVKD. This CDR3 region has 15 residues. The V and J ends lost 6 bases and 4 bases, in that order; junction bases with no gene match: 12. CDR3 nucleotides: TGTGCCATCAGACATAAGAGGGGGCGAGGTTACGAGCAGTACTTC. Residues: CAIRHKRGRGYEQYF.

This rearrangement joins TRBV19 to TRBJ1-3; D unresolved. The CDR3 sequence is 16 residues long. V was cut by 0 bases and J by 0 bases, with 9 bases left in between. From germline, CDR1 is LNHDA and CDR2 SQIVND (reference sequence). The CDR3 region is CASSIDAASSGNTIYF. The CDR3, as DNA: TGTGCCAGTAGTATAGATGCAGCGAGCTCTGGAAACACCATATATTTT.

The chain recombines TRBV7-2 with TRBJ2-1; TRBD1 or TRBD2 may be the D gene (6 bases each). Germline lookup yields CDR1 SGHTA and CDR2 FQGNSA. This CDR3 spans 15 amino acids. The ends were cut back, 6 bases at V and 8 bases at J, with 20 bases in the middle. The CDR3 loop reads CASSRGGRKSDEQFF. CDR3 in DNA: TGTGCCAGCAGTAGAGGGGGGCGGAAGAGCGATGAGCAGTTCTTC. The full variable domain, completed using reference TRBV7-2 and TRBJ2-1, is GAGVSQSPSNKVTEKGKDVELRCDPISGHTALYWYRQSLGQGLEFLIYFQGNSAPDKSGLPSDRFSAERTGGSVSTLTIQRTQQEDSAVYLCASSRGGRKSDEQFFGPGTRLTVL.

This clonotype was detected only a few times. The chain uses TRBV20-1 and TRBJ2-1; TRBD2 aligns across 8 bases. From germline, CDR1 is DFQATT and CDR2 SNEGSKA (reference sequence). After removal of 0 bases from V and 9 bases from J, the junction contained 22 bases not matched to a gene. This CDR3 has 19 amino acids. The CDR3 nucleotides are TGCAGTGCTAGAGATATACTAGCGGTCCCACTCTCCTACAACATTGAGCAGTTCTTC. This codes for CSARDILAVPLSYNIEQFF.

This clonotype has a count of ten or more. The rearrangement joins TRBV6-5 to TRBJ1-1; the D gene is possibly TRBD1 (6 bases). CDR3 length: 14 residues. The germline V gene has CDR1 MNHEY and CDR2 SVGAGI. The germline V and J ends were trimmed by 6 bases and 3 bases, with 14 bases remaining between them. CDR3 loop: CASRSGTLDTEAFF. Here the CDR3 DNA reads TGTGCCAGCAGATCCGGGACACTCGACACTGAAGCTTTCTTT.

The chain links TRBV19 to TRBJ1-2; 8 bases align to TRBD1. V was pared by 4 bases and J by 2 bases, with 3 bases of the junction left unmatched. CDR1 and CDR2 from the germline V gene are LNHDA and SQIVND (reference sequence). CDR3 size: 14 residues. CDR3 loop: CASSTTGVNYGYTF. As DNA, the CDR3 is TGTGCCAGTAGTACGACAGGGGTAAACTATGGCTACACCTTC.

This clonotype was detected a few times. The V and J genes are TRBV7-9 and TRBJ2-4; D gene unclear. This CDR3 spans 12 amino acids. Germline V CDR1 and CDR2: SEHNR, FQNEAQ (reference sequence). Deletions cut 5 bases from V and 9 bases from J, with 11 bases between. CDR3 region: CASSPRPTIQYF. The CDR3 DNA sequence: TGTGCCAGCAGCCCCCGACCCACCATTCAGTACTTC.

The V call is TRBV20-1, the J call TRBJ2-2, with 7 positions matching TRBD1. From germline, CDR1 is DFQATT and CDR2 SNEGSKA (reference sequence). J lost 5 bases, V lost 6 bases, and 9 bases had no gene match. This CDR3 has 14 amino acids. The CDR3 region is CSAQTGFSTGELFF. DNA for the CDR3: TGCAGTGCCCAGACAGGGTTTTCGACCGGGGAGCTGTTTTTT.

The chain combines TRBV12-3 or TRBV12-4 with TRBJ2-7; D gene ambiguous. V gave up 6 bases and J gave up 0 bases, with 12 bases separating them. There are 14 residues in the CDR3. The CDR3 sequence: CASSREPSSYEQYF. The CDR3 DNA reads TGTGCCAGCAGCCGAGAACCGAGCTCCTACGAGCAGTACTTC.

The chain employs TRBV7-9 and TRBJ2-3; D is uncertain. Germline-derived CDR1 and CDR2 are SEHNR and FQNEAQ (reference sequence). The CDR3 is 16 amino acids. The V end lost 5 bases, the J end lost 0 bases, and 15 bases lay between the germline ends. Here the CDR3 DNA reads TGTGCCAGCAGCCCAGGTCTTGCAGAGAGCACAGATACGCAGTATTTT. Encoded protein: CASSPGLAESTDTQYF.

The table lists this clonotype with many counts. The chain carries TRBV12-3 or TRBV12-4 and TRBJ1-6, with TRBD1 matching over 7 bases. The CDR3 runs 15 residues. V lost 5 bases to trimming and J lost 6 bases; unmatched junction nucleotides: 7. CDR3 DNA sequence: TGTGCCAGCAGTCAATGGGACAGCGGTAATTCACCCCTCCACTTT. Translated, it gives CASSQWDSGNSPLHF.

This clonotype was observed many times. J is TRBJ1-4 and V is TRBV27; 8 bases line up with TRBD1. This CDR3 comprises 15 residues. V lost 0 bases and J lost 8; bases outside the gene matches: 5. Looked up from germline, CDR1 is MNHEY and CDR2 is SMNVEV (reference sequence). CDR3 in amino acids: CASSLSRRDREKLFF. The CDR3 DNA is TGTGCCAGCAGTTTATCCCGACGGGACAGGGAAAAACTGTTTTTT. The whole variable domain, remainder taken from reference TRBV27 and TRBJ1-4, is EAQVTQNPRYLITVTGKKLTVTCSQNMNHEYMSWYRQDPGLGLRQIYYSMNVEVTDKGDVPEGYKVSRKEKRNFPLILESPSPNQTSLYFCASSLSRRDREKLFFGSGTQLSVL.

This clonotype came up a few times. The chain recombines TRBV4-3 with TRBJ2-3, with 15 bases that match TRBD2. J gave up 4 bases and V 1 base, and 3 bases lay outside the gene matches. CDR1 is LGHNA and CDR2 is YSLEER in the germline V gene. The CDR3 sequence is 17 residues long. The CDR3: CASSQGTSGRAADTQYF. In DNA, the CDR3 is TGCGCCAGCAGCCAAGGGACTAGCGGGAGGGCCGCAGATACGCAGTATTTT.

The sample holds many counts of this clonotype. This chain links TRBV7-9 with TRBJ2-1; D is uncertain. The CDR3 runs to 17 residues. The germline V gene has CDR1 SEHNR and CDR2 FQNEAQ (reference sequence). Trimming removed 1 base at V and 0 bases at J, with 13 bases between. As DNA, the CDR3 is TGTGCCAGCAGCTTAGGACGTGTCTGGACCTCCTACAATGAGCAGTTCTTC. It yields the protein CASSLGRVWTSYNEQFF.

This sequence joins TRBV7-9 and TRBJ2-1; possibly TRBD2 for D (5 bases). Looked up from germline, CDR1 is SEHNR and CDR2 is FQNEAQ (reference sequence). CDR3 length: 14 residues. Deletions cut 4 bases from V and 5 bases from J, with 12 bases between. The CDR3 DNA is TGTGCCAGCAGCTCCCGTCAGGAGGACAATGAGCAGTTCTTC. Protein product: CASSSRQEDNEQFF.

In this sample, this clonotype turned up a few times. The chain links TRBV5-6 to TRBJ2-5; perhaps TRBD2 as D (6 bases). Germline V gene lookup returns CDR1 SGHDT and CDR2 YYEEEE. CDR3 length equals 13 residues. V lost 7 bases and J 4 bases, leaving 14 bases between the germline ends. The CDR3 DNA sequence: TGTGCCAGCTCGGGGGAGTCGGGAGAGACCCAGTACTTC. This codes for CASSGESGETQYF.

This clonotype came up a few times. The chain has TRBV4-3 and TRBJ2-3; no clear D gene. Germline V gene sequence: CDR1 LGHNA, CDR2 YSLEER. This CDR3 spans 16 amino acids. V was shortened by 0 bases and J by 2 bases, with 12 bases between the two germline ends. The CDR3 nucleotides are TGCGCCAGCAGCCAAGACCCGTATCCGAACACAGATACGCAGTATTTT. Residues: CASSQDPYPNTDTQYF.

This clonotype was seen a handful of times. This rearrangement joins TRBV7-9 to TRBJ2-7; D is perhaps TRBD1 (6 bases). The CDR3 has 16 amino acids. V lost 5 bases, J lost 2 bases, and 19 bases lay in between. Germline V gene lookup returns CDR1 SEHNR and CDR2 FQNEAQ (reference sequence). The CDR3 reads CASSGLDQGSAYEQYF. DNA for the CDR3: TGTGCCAGCAGCGGACTGGATCAGGGGTCCGCCTACGAGCAGTACTTC.

This clonotype was detected ten times or more. The chain links TRBV6-1 to TRBJ2-2, with 7 positions matching TRBD1. Germline V gives CDR1 MNHNS, CDR2 SASEGT. V lost 8 bases, J lost 2 bases, and 11 bases stayed unmatched. The CDR3 length is 16 residues. As DNA, the CDR3 is TGTGCCAGCCGGGTGATGGACAGGAGTAACACCGGGGAGCTGTTTTTT. Encoded protein: CASRVMDRSNTGELFF.

This clonotype was picked up a small number of times. The genes are TRBV7-2 and TRBJ1-5; possible D gene TRBD1, 5 bases. The CDR3 is 15 residues long. Germline V lookup: CDR1 SGHTA, CDR2 FQGNSA. V lost 4 bases and J lost 6, with 16 bases in between. The CDR3 bases are TGTGCCAGCAGCTCGGCGGGGGTTGAGAGTCAGCCCCAGCATTTT. Translation gives CASSSAGVESQPQHF.

This chain joins TRBV7-2 and TRBJ1-1; 8 bases agree with TRBD1. The CDR3 totals 13 residues. J was trimmed by 8 bases and V by 5 bases; bases with no gene match: 7. The germline V gene encodes CDR1 SGHTA and CDR2 FQGNSA. The CDR3 DNA is TGTGCCAGCAGCCCGACAGGGGAGTTCGAAGCTTTCTTT. Translation gives CASSPTGEFEAFF.

The sample holds many counts of this clonotype. The chain couples TRBV7-3 to TRBJ2-1; 9 bases map to TRBD2. Germline V gene sequence: CDR1 SGHTA, CDR2 FQGTGA. Trimming removed 3 bases from V and 9 bases from J; junction bases left unmatched: 12. The CDR3 runs 16 residues. CDR3 nucleotide sequence: TGTGCCAGCAGCTTCGCGGGGGGGACTTCAGGCGGTGAGCAGTTCTTC. Its translation: CASSFAGGTSGGEQFF.

This clonotype was recorded a few times. The chain recombines TRBV15 with TRBJ2-1; D gene unclear. The CDR3 consists of 15 residues. V gave up 0 bases and J gave up 1 base, with 7 bases separating them. CDR1 is LNHNV and CDR2 is YYDKDF in the germline V gene (reference sequence). This CDR3 is CATSRDPDSYNEQFF. CDR3 DNA sequence: TGTGCCACCAGCAGAGATCCCGATTCCTACAATGAGCAGTTCTTC.

The chain couples TRBV20-1 to TRBJ1-6; possibly TRBD1 for D (5 bases). Trimming took 3 bases from V and 14 from J, leaving 11 bases between them. This CDR3 contains 11 residues. Germline V gene sequence: CDR1 DFQATT, CDR2 SNEGSKA (reference sequence). The CDR3 DNA is TGCAGTGCTAGGAAGGGGAGGGCCCTCCACTTT. Translation gives CSARKGRALHF.

V usage is TRBV5-1 and J usage is TRBJ1-2; 11 positions agree with TRBD1. V lost 0 bases and J lost 1; bases outside the gene matches: 5. Looked up from germline, CDR1 is SGHRS and CDR2 is YFSETQ. The CDR3 covers 17 residues. CDR3 amino acids: CASSLAGQGVFNYGYTF. In DNA, the CDR3 is TGCGCCAGCAGCTTGGCGGGACAGGGGGTATTTAACTATGGCTACACCTTC.

This clonotype appeared a few times. This chain links TRBV7-9 with TRBJ2-1; D remains unclear. The CDR3 runs 15 residues. V lost 4 bases and J lost 12, with 22 bases in between. Germline V lookup: CDR1 SEHNR, CDR2 FQNEAQ (reference sequence). The CDR3 DNA sequence: TGTGCCAGCAGCTACCCCGTCGGTCTAGTGACTGGGCAGTTCTTC. Amino acids: CASSYPVGLVTGQFF.